Below, 3 T cell receptor beta chains from the same sample are listed, as sequenced in a study of blood T cell repertoires in COVID-19. The method was immunoSEQ multiplex PCR; TCRdb's version includes in-frame clones alone and lacks a portion of them. The sample lists roughly 200,000 clones; approximately 84% were seen once. The sample comprised peripheral blood. All receptors derive from a man at least 80 years old with acute or convalescent COVID-19.

The chain carries TRBV18 and TRBJ2-7; 10 nucleotides align to TRBD2. V trimming: 1 base; J trimming: 6 bases; junction bases outside the gene matches: 6. Germline-derived CDR1 and CDR2 are KGHSH and LQKENI. The CDR3 runs to 15 residues. The CDR3 DNA sequence: TGTGCCAGCTCACCACTGCTGCAGCGGGAGGGCGAGCAGTACTTC. Amino acids: CASSPLLQREGEQYF.

This clone occurred a few times. The chain couples TRBV5-5 to TRBJ2-7; 8 nucleotides agree with TRBD1. With 1 base clipped from V and 6 bases from J, the junction kept 6 bases outside the gene matches. The germline V gene has CDR1 SGHKS and CDR2 YYEKEE (reference sequence). The CDR3 extends over 14 amino acids. The CDR3: CASSLQGAGSEQYF. CDR3 nucleotide sequence: TGTGCCAGCAGCTTGCAGGGGGCGGGCAGCGAGCAGTACTTC.

This clone was observed once. The chain uses TRBV9 and TRBJ2-7, with TRBD2 matching 7 bases. Germline V gene sequence: CDR1 SGDLS, CDR2 YYNGEE. The ends lost 4 bases at V and 3 bases at J; junction bases unmatched: 7. The CDR3 runs 14 residues. The CDR3, as DNA: TGTGCCAGCAGCCCGCGGGAGACCCTCTACGAGCAGTACTTC. It encodes CASSPRETLYEQYF.